This T cell receptor beta chain was observed in a study of beta chain features in type 1 diabetes. General study points: There was a moderate but significant shortening of TCRB CDR3s in all four CD4+ subsets of Type 1 diabetes patients. The naive, central memory and Treg TCRB repertoires of patients appeared to be more similar to one another than those of healthy donors.

Donors underwent one heparinised blood draw, around 100 mL on average. Germline V gene lookup returns CDR1 LNHNV and CDR2 YYDKDF (reference sequence). This CDR3 is built from 13 residues. V trimming: 1 base; J trimming: 10 bases; junction bases outside the gene matches: 6. The sequenced template was cDNA made from the entire isolated RNA. Assay used: immunoSEQ multiplex PCR; TCRdb lists only in-frame clones, some missing. The data hold around 200,000 clones, with approximately 13% observed a single time. Worth noting for this clone: Its antigen remains unidentified.

The source of this sequence is a woman under 30 in good health. The specimen was central memory CD4+ T cells from blood. The chain combines TRBV15 with TRBJ1-1, with TRBD1 matching over 7 bases. As DNA, the CDR3 is TGTGCCACCAGCAGAGTGACAGGGTCGGGAGCTTTCTTT. Protein: CATSRVTGSGAFF.